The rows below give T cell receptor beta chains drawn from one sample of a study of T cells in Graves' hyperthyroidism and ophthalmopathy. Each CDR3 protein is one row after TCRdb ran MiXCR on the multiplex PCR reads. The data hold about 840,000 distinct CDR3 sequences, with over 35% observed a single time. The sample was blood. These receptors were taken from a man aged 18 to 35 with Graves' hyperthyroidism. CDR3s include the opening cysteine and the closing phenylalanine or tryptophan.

CDR3aa: CASSTLEIIDTEAFF
v_gene: TRBV5-1
j_gene: TRBJ1-1

CDR3aa: CASSSWTGGFGGELFF
v_gene: TRBV7-9
j_gene: TRBJ2-2

CDR3aa: CATSREDRVTEKLFF
v_gene: TRBV15
j_gene: TRBJ1-4

CDR3aa: CASSYSRGQGNYGYTF
v_gene: TRBV6-5
j_gene: TRBJ1-2

CDR3aa: CASSFTSQDTGELFF
v_gene: TRBV13
j_gene: TRBJ2-2

CDR3aa: CASRAGTPSGELFF
v_gene: TRBV30
j_gene: TRBJ2-2

CDR3aa: CASSLGLGRETQYF
v_gene: TRBV7-7
j_gene: TRBJ2-5

CDR3aa: CAISGGTLQETQYF
v_gene: TRBV10-3
j_gene: TRBJ2-5

CDR3aa: CSARPLLNEKLFF
v_gene: TRBV20-1
j_gene: TRBJ1-4

CDR3aa: CASSAANVLTF
v_gene: TRBV2
j_gene: TRBJ2-6

CDR3aa: CASSYMEGTYVETQYF
v_gene: TRBV6-5
j_gene: TRBJ2-5

CDR3aa: CASSYTHTSYEQYF
v_gene: TRBV6-6
j_gene: TRBJ2-7

CDR3aa: CASSMYPPEAFF
v_gene: TRBV6-5
j_gene: TRBJ1-1

CDR3aa: CASTIGANEKLFF
v_gene: TRBV7-6
j_gene: TRBJ1-4

CDR3aa: CASNWAGVGYTF
v_gene: TRBV19
j_gene: TRBJ1-2

CDR3aa: CASSRLEGGLPDTQYF
v_gene: TRBV7-9
j_gene: TRBJ2-3

CDR3aa: CATSREYGGNTIYF
v_gene: TRBV15
j_gene: TRBJ1-3

CDR3aa: CATQRTGNSPLHF
v_gene: TRBV10-3
j_gene: TRBJ1-6

CDR3aa: CASSLSNANYGYTF
v_gene: TRBV7-9
j_gene: TRBJ1-2

CDR3aa: CSARDTRRETQYF
v_gene: TRBV20-1
j_gene: TRBJ2-5

CDR3aa: CSAQDYPLNTGELFF
v_gene: TRBV20-1
j_gene: TRBJ2-2

CDR3aa: CASSGSDTEAFF
v_gene: TRBV5-1
j_gene: TRBJ1-1

CDR3aa: CASSAGTGDGYEQYF
v_gene: TRBV19
j_gene: TRBJ2-7

CDR3aa: CASSETGGNTEAFF
v_gene: TRBV25-1
j_gene: TRBJ1-1

CDR3aa: CASIESLSYGYTF
v_gene: TRBV7-6
j_gene: TRBJ1-2

CDR3aa: CASSRLEWTEDEKLFF
v_gene: TRBV7-9
j_gene: TRBJ1-4

CDR3aa: CASSAPGTGLNSPLHF
v_gene: TRBV9
j_gene: TRBJ1-6

CDR3aa: CASTPGTVTDTQYF
v_gene: TRBV19
j_gene: TRBJ2-3

CDR3aa: CSVVLSGNTIYF
v_gene: TRBV20-1
j_gene: TRBJ1-3

CDR3aa: CASSLASGPFPAETQYF
v_gene: TRBV7-9
j_gene: TRBJ2-5

CDR3aa: CASSQDWVQRNTIYF
v_gene: TRBV4-1
j_gene: TRBJ1-3

CDR3aa: CSAHDQIETQYF
v_gene: TRBV20-1
j_gene: TRBJ2-5

CDR3aa: CASIISGVAYEQYF
v_gene: TRBV2
j_gene: TRBJ2-7

CDR3aa: CASWQREGSQETQYF
v_gene: TRBV11-2
j_gene: TRBJ2-5

CDR3aa: CASSSFDRGRETQYF
v_gene: TRBV7-9
j_gene: TRBJ2-5

CDR3aa: CASSLWTSEETQYF
v_gene: TRBV12-3/TRBV12-4
j_gene: TRBJ2-5

CDR3aa: CAISAIAGGGETQYF
v_gene: TRBV10-3
j_gene: TRBJ2-5

CDR3aa: CSAPPLAAITDTQYF
v_gene: TRBV20-1
j_gene: TRBJ2-3

CDR3aa: CSVEGEQGYEQYF
v_gene: TRBV29-1
j_gene: TRBJ2-7

CDR3aa: CASSFSGNEQYF
v_gene: TRBV5-1
j_gene: TRBJ2-7

CDR3aa: CASGLDHYTQYF
v_gene: TRBV7-2
j_gene: TRBJ2-3

CDR3aa: CSVVGGSMDTEAFF
v_gene: TRBV29-1
j_gene: TRBJ1-1

CDR3aa: CASSPPREGSYEQYF
v_gene: TRBV5-1
j_gene: TRBJ2-7